Listed here are 30 T cell receptor beta chains from one sample, sequenced in a study of cytomegalovirus exposure and HLA in healthy donors. With 60 Vbeta and 13 Jbeta primers, the PCR was carried out. Some clones are missing from TCRdb's copy, which holds only in-frame ones; the method was immunoSEQ multiplex PCR. The sample features 65,000 to 90,000 clones, with 2.4% in its top ten. Sequencing was carried out using PBMCs. These receptors were taken from a female donor in good health and CMV-seropositive.

The chain uses TRBV28 and TRBJ1-2, with D possibly matching TRBD1 (6 bases). Germline V gene data show CDR1 as MDHEN and CDR2 as SYDVKM. The CDR3 sequence is 14 residues long. V was trimmed by 5 bases and J by 4 bases, leaving 14 bases between them. The DNA for the CDR3 is TGTGCCAGCAGTACCCATACAGGGACCTATGGCTACACCTTC. Translated: CASSTHTGTYGYTF.

This chain links TRBV9 with TRBJ2-7; 9 positions agree with TRBD2. CDR3 length equals 15 residues. From germline, CDR1 is SGDLS and CDR2 YYNGEE. J gave up 6 bases and V 4 bases, and 11 bases lay outside the gene matches. The CDR3 loop is CASSTGTSYFGEQYF. Here the CDR3 DNA reads TGTGCCAGCAGCACGGGGACTAGCTATTTTGGCGAGCAGTACTTC.

The chain employs TRBV4-3 and TRBJ1-1, with D tentatively TRBD1 (6 bases). CDR1 and CDR2 from the germline V gene are LGHNA and YSLEER. CDR3 length: 15 residues. The germline V and J ends were trimmed by 9 bases and 4 bases, with 21 bases remaining between them. This CDR3 is CASGGLGLGATEAFF. CDR3 DNA: TGCGCCAGTGGCGGTTTGGGGCTGGGGGCCACTGAAGCTTTCTTT.

The chain employs TRBV9 and TRBJ1-1; 10 bases are a match to TRBD1. CDR1 is SGDLS, CDR2 YYNGEE, per germline. The ends lost 2 bases at V and 7 bases at J; junction bases unmatched: 8. The CDR3 spans 15 residues. Here the CDR3 reads CASSVTSTGGSEAFF. The CDR3 DNA sequence: TGTGCCAGCAGCGTCACCTCGACAGGGGGCAGTGAAGCTTTCTTT. Combining the CDR3 with reference TRBV9 and TRBJ1-1 gives the whole variable domain DSGVTQTPKHLITATGQRVTLRCSPRSGDLSVYWYQQSLDQGLQFLIQYYNGEERAKGNILERFSAQQFPDLHSELNLSSLELGDSALYFCASSVTSTGGSEAFFGQGTRLTVV.

The chain is built from TRBV4-1 and TRBJ2-3; the match to TRBD2 covers 15 bases. CDR1 is MGHRA, CDR2 YSYEKL, per germline. With 0 bases clipped from V and 3 bases from J, the junction kept 7 bases outside the gene matches. CDR3 length: 19 amino acids. The CDR3: CASSQDGGTSGGWTDTQYF. CDR3 bases: TGCGCCAGCAGCCAAGATGGTGGGACTAGCGGGGGGTGGACAGATACGCAGTATTTT.

V usage is TRBV6-5 and J usage is TRBJ2-2, with 10 bases fitting TRBD2. V was pared by 2 bases and J by 7 bases, with 4 bases of the junction left unmatched. From germline, CDR1 is MNHEY and CDR2 SVGAGI. This CDR3 region has 15 residues. CDR3 amino acids: CASSYSGRGSGELFF. The DNA for the CDR3 is TGTGCCAGCAGTTACAGCGGGAGGGGGAGCGGGGAGCTGTTTTTT.

The rearrangement uses TRBV5-1 and TRBJ2-1; 11 bases are a match to TRBD2. The CDR3 is made up of 16 amino acids. V shed 5 bases and J 3 bases; nucleotides not matched to a gene: 7. In germline, CDR1 is SGHRS, CDR2 YFSETQ. This CDR3 reads CASRDTGLAVYNEQFF. DNA of the CDR3: TGCGCCAGCAGGGACACGGGACTAGCGGTCTACAATGAGCAGTTCTTC.

The chain carries TRBV9 and TRBJ1-3, with 9 nucleotides matching TRBD1. Germline CDR1 reads SGDLS; CDR2 reads YYNGEE. The CDR3 runs 15 residues. V shed 7 bases and J 2 bases; nucleotides not matched to a gene: 7. The CDR3 protein is CASSGQGSPGNTIYF. Here the CDR3 DNA reads TGTGCCAGCTCGGGACAGGGTTCCCCTGGAAACACCATATATTTT.

The DNA for the CDR3 is TGCGCCAGCAGCCAATCCGGGACAGGGGCGGGTGGCTACACCTTC. It is translated as CASSQSGTGAGGYTF. The V and J genes are TRBV4-3 and TRBJ1-2, with 10 bases fitting TRBD1. V dropped 2 bases and J dropped 7; count of bases not matched to a gene: 7. The length of the CDR3 is 15 residues. The germline V gene has CDR1 LGHNA and CDR2 YSLEER.

This sequence joins TRBV7-3 and TRBJ1-6; D unresolved. The V gene lost 6 bases and the J gene lost 10 bases, with 13 bases spanning the gap. The CDR3 has 13 amino acids. The V gene's germline CDR1 is SGHTA and CDR2 FQGTGA. CDR3 DNA: TGTGCCAGCAGAGAGGGCGCGGGATCACCCCTCCACTTT. This encodes CASREGAGSPLHF. The variable domain in full, completed from reference TRBV7-3 and TRBJ1-6, reads GAGVSQTPSNKVTEKGKYVELRCDPISGHTALYWYRQSLGQGPEFLIYFQGTGAADDSGLPNDRFFAVRPEGSVSTLKIQRTERGDSAVYLCASREGAGSPLHFGNGTRLTVT.

To note about this clone: The junction and the germline gene differ at one end; a read error may be behind it. This chain joins TRBV7-7 and TRBJ2-5; 8 bases match TRBD1. In germline, CDR1 is SSHAT, CDR2 FNYEAQ (reference sequence). This CDR3 region has 14 residues. The CDR3: CASSLGQGPETQYF. The DNA for the CDR3 is TGTGCTAGCAGCTTAGGACAGGGCCCGGAGACCCAGTACTTC.

The chain links TRBV7-9 to TRBJ2-7; 13 nucleotides agree with TRBD2. Germline CDR1 and CDR2: SEHNR and FQNEAQ (reference sequence). The CDR3 loop spans 16 amino acids. Unmatched junction bases numbered 6, after V lost 5 bases and J lost 2 bases. The CDR3 is CASSQTSGRQPYEQYF. The CDR3 DNA reads as TGTGCCAGCAGCCAGACTAGCGGGAGGCAGCCCTACGAGCAGTACTTC.

The chain combines TRBV10-3 with TRBJ2-7, with unresolved D. Germline V gives CDR1 ENHRY, CDR2 SYGVKD. Deletions cut 4 bases from V and 4 bases from J, with 17 bases between. The CDR3 covers 15 residues. CDR3 in DNA: TGTGCCATCAGTGGGGCAACTGGGTCCGATTACGAGCAGTACTTC. Encoded protein: CAISGATGSDYEQYF.

This chain connects TRBV30 to TRBJ1-5; D is perhaps TRBD1 (5 bases). Trimming cost V 2 bases and J 8 bases, with 13 bases left between them. The germline CDR1 and CDR2 sequences are GTSNPN and SVGIG (reference sequence). The CDR3 totals 13 residues. CDR3 nucleotides: TGTGCCTGGAGTCGGGGGTATGTGGAGCCCCAGCATTTT. It specifies CAWSRGYVEPQHF.

The chain carries TRBV6-6 and TRBJ1-2, with D possibly TRBD1 on 6 matching bases. Trimming pared 2 bases from V and 3 bases from J, leaving 13 bases between. The CDR3 has 15 residues. Germline assignment: CDR1 MNHNY and CDR2 SVGAGI (reference sequence). The CDR3 reads CASSYTAGADYGYTF. For the CDR3, the DNA is TGTGCCAGCAGTTACACGGCAGGGGCTGACTATGGCTACACCTTC.

This chain joins TRBV6-1 and TRBJ1-5, with 7 bases matching TRBD1. From germline, CDR1 is MNHNS and CDR2 SASEGT. V trimming: 0 bases; J trimming: 5 bases; junction bases outside the gene matches: 1. The CDR3 is 14 amino acids. The CDR3 loop is CASSEATGHQPQHF. CDR3 coding DNA: TGTGCCAGCAGTGAAGCGACAGGGCATCAGCCCCAGCATTTT.

The genes are TRBV7-2 and TRBJ1-1; D is unclear. Trimming removed 5 bases at V and 1 base at J, with 11 bases between. Germline V gene data show CDR1 as SGHTA and CDR2 as FQGNSA. The length of the CDR3 is 14 residues. The CDR3 protein is CASSERGENTEAFF. The CDR3 nucleotides are TGTGCCAGCAGCGAGCGGGGAGAGAACACTGAAGCTTTCTTT.

V gene TRBV6-1 combines with J gene TRBJ1-5; TRBD1 aligns across 9 bases. V lost 6 bases, J lost 5 bases, and 8 bases stayed unmatched. The germline V gene encodes CDR1 MNHNS and CDR2 SASEGT. The length of the CDR3 is 15 residues. CDR3 sequence: CASSPTGGYDQPQHF. In nucleotides, the CDR3 is TGTGCCAGCAGCCCTACAGGGGGCTACGATCAGCCCCAGCATTTT.

This chain connects TRBV11-3 to TRBJ1-1; 8 nucleotides match TRBD1. The CDR3 is 13 amino acids. V was pared by 5 bases and J by 7 bases, with 6 bases of the junction left unmatched. Germline values: CDR1 SGHNT, CDR2 YENEEA. The CDR3 region is CASSRGQGNEAFF. For the CDR3, the DNA is TGTGCCAGCAGCCGCGGACAGGGTAATGAAGCTTTCTTT.

This rearrangement joins TRBV15 to TRBJ2-1; 10 bases agree with TRBD2. The CDR3 spans 20 residues. The junction had 18 bases not matched to a gene; V was cut back by 2 bases and J by 5 bases. In germline, CDR1 is LNHNV, CDR2 YYDKDF (reference sequence). The DNA for the CDR3 is TGTGCCACCAGCAGATCTTCCCACCTCAGCAGCGGGGGGGTAAACAATGAGCAGTTCTTC. This gives the protein CATSRSSHLSSGGVNNEQFF.

The rearrangement joins TRBV5-3 to TRBJ2-1, with 9 bases matching TRBD2. TRBV5-3 is treated as an ORF (open reading frame) with a function not yet certain. The CDR3 runs to 18 residues. Losses at the gene ends were 6 bases for V and 2 bases for J; bases not matched to a gene: 15. The CDR3 reads CARIRAGGPRWAYNEQFF. In DNA form, the CDR3 reads TGTGCCAGAATCCGGGCGGGGGGGCCCCGGTGGGCCTACAATGAGCAGTTCTTC.

The chain employs TRBV2 and TRBJ2-6; 7 positions match TRBD1. CDR1 SNHLY and CDR2 FYNNEI come from the germline V gene. CDR3 length equals 16 residues. V shed 7 bases and J 0 bases; nucleotides not matched to a gene: 6. CDR3 in DNA: TGTGCCAGCACCGACAGGGTCGCCTCTGGGGCCAACGTCCTGACTTTC. Translating it yields CASTDRVASGANVLTF.

The chain is built from TRBV5-1 and TRBJ1-1; no reliable D call. The CDR3 covers 13 residues. The V gene's germline CDR1 is SGHRS and CDR2 YFSETQ. The V end was cut by 0 bases, the J end by 2 bases, with 5 bases between. The CDR3 region is CASSLDRNTEAFF. CDR3 coding DNA: TGCGCCAGCAGCTTGGACAGAAACACTGAAGCTTTCTTT.

This chain connects TRBV19 to TRBJ2-5, with a tentative D call TRBD1 (6 bases). Germline V CDR1 and CDR2: LNHDA, SQIVND (reference sequence). This CDR3 region has 13 residues. With 6 bases removed from V and 2 bases from J, the gap between germline ends came to 10 bases. CDR3 in DNA: TGTGCCAGTAGCCAGGGGACGCAAGAGACCCAGTACTTC. Protein sequence: CASSQGTQETQYF. The full variable domain, rest sourced from reference TRBV19 and TRBJ2-5, is DGGITQSPKYLFRKEGQNVTLSCEQNLNHDAMYWYRQDPGQGLRLIYYSQIVNDFQKGDIAEGYSVSREKKESFPLTVTSAQKNPTAFYLCASSQGTQETQYFGPGTRLLVL.

This chain links TRBV5-6 with TRBJ1-6; 9 positions agree with TRBD1. Per germline, CDR1 SGHDT and CDR2 YYEEEE. This CDR3 contains 15 residues. V lost 3 bases to trimming and J lost 9 bases; unmatched junction nucleotides: 7. The CDR3 sequence is CASSWGDREVSPLHF. For the CDR3, the DNA is TGTGCCAGCAGCTGGGGGGACAGGGAGGTTTCACCCCTCCACTTT.

This chain connects TRBV18 to TRBJ2-5; TRBD1 matches 8 bases. The V gene's germline CDR1 is KGHSH and CDR2 LQKENI. The ends lost 5 bases at V and 4 bases at J; junction bases unmatched: 6. CDR3 length: 14 amino acids. CDR3 region: CASSRGTGAETQYF. The CDR3 DNA reads TGTGCCAGCTCAAGGGGGACAGGAGCAGAGACCCAGTACTTC.

The rearrangement uses TRBV30 and TRBJ2-7, with 12 positions matching TRBD1. The CDR3 spans 17 residues. Losses at the gene ends were 2 bases for V and 3 bases for J; bases not matched to a gene: 11. CDR1 GTSNPN and CDR2 SVGIG come from the germline V gene (reference sequence). CDR3 protein: CAWSPTLGQGAVYEQYF. The CDR3 DNA reads TGTGCCTGGAGTCCGACATTGGGACAGGGGGCGGTCTACGAGCAGTACTTC.

The CDR3 DNA follows: TGTGCCAGCAGTGAAGGGGGGGAGCAAGAGACCCAGTACTTC. This translates into CASSEGGEQETQYF. The chain carries TRBV2 and TRBJ2-5; a weak D match, TRBD2 (6 bases). The CDR3 is 14 residues long. V dropped 1 base and J dropped 2 bases, with 8 bases sitting between them. The germline V gene has CDR1 SNHLY and CDR2 FYNNEI.

The V and J genes are TRBV19 and TRBJ1-2; D unclear. The CDR3 totals 14 residues. Trimming took 6 bases from V and 6 from J, leaving 17 bases between them. Germline V gene lookup returns CDR1 LNHDA and CDR2 SQIVND (reference sequence). The CDR3: CASSRWERLNGYTF. Here the CDR3 DNA reads TGTGCCAGTAGCAGATGGGAGAGACTTAATGGCTACACCTTC.

The V call is TRBV6-1, the J call TRBJ2-7; 9 bases are shared with TRBD1. The germline V gene has CDR1 MNHNS and CDR2 SASEGT. The junction had 6 bases not matched to a gene; V was cut back by 4 bases and J by 2 bases. The CDR3 is 15 amino acids. CDR3 protein: CASSGGTGSAYEQYF. DNA for the CDR3: TGTGCCAGCAGTGGGGGGACAGGGAGCGCCTACGAGCAGTACTTC.